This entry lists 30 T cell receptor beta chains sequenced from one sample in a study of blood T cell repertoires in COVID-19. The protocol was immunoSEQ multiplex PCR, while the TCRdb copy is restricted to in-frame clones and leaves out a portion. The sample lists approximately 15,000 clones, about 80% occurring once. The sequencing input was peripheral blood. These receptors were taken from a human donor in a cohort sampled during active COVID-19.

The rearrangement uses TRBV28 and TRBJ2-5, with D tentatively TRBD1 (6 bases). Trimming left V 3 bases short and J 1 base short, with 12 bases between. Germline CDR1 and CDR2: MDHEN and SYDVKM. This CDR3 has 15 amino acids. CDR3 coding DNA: TGTGCCAGCAGTTTGCCTACAGGGATCCAAGAGACCCAGTACTTC. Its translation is CASSLPTGIQETQYF.

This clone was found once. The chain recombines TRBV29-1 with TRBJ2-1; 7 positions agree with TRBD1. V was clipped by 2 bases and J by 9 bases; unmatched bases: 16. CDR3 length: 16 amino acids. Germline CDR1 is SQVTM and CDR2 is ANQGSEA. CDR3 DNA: TGCAGCGTTGAAAGTCTGGGGACAGAAGTAGGCGGTGAGCAGTTCTTC. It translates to CSVESLGTEVGGEQFF.

The CDR3 reads CASSRASGSNYNEQFF. As DNA, the CDR3 is TGTGCCAGCAGTAGGGCTAGCGGGAGTAATTACAATGAGCAGTTCTTC. V usage is TRBV28 and J usage is TRBJ2-1; 10 bases line up with TRBD2. CDR3 length: 16 amino acids. Germline V gene lookup returns CDR1 MDHEN and CDR2 SYDVKM. Unmatched junction bases numbered 8, after V lost 5 bases and J lost 4 bases.

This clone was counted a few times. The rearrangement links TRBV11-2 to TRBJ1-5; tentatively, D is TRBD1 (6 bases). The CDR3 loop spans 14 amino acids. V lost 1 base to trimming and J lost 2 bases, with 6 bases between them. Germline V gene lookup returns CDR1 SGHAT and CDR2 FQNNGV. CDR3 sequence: CASSLAGGNQPQHF. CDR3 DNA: TGTGCCAGCAGCTTAGCAGGGGGCAATCAGCCCCAGCATTTT.

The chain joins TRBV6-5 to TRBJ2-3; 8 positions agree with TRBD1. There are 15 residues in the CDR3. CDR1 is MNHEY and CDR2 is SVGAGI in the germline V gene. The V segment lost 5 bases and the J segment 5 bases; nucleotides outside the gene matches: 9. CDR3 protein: CASSRAGGEQDTQYF. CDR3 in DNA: TGTGCCAGCAGTAGGGCAGGGGGCGAACAAGATACGCAGTATTTT.

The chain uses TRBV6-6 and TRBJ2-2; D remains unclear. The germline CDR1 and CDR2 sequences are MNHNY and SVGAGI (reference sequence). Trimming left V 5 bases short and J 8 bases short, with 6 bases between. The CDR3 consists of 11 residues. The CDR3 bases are TGTGCCAGCAGTGAGTTGGGGGAGCTGTTTTTT. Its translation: CASSELGELFF.

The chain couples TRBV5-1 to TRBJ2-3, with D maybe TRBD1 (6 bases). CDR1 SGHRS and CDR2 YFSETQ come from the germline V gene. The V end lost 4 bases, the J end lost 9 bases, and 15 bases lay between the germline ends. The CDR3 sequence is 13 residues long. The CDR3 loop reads CASSVDLQGTQYF. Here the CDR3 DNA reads TGCGCCAGCAGCGTCGACCTCCAGGGGACGCAGTATTTT.

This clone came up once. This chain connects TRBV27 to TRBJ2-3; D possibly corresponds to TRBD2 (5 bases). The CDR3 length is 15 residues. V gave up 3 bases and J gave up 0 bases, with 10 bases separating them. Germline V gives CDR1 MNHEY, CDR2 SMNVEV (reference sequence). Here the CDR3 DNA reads TGTGCCAGCAGTTTTCACGGCGGGAGCACAGATACGCAGTATTTT. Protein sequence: CASSFHGGSTDTQYF.

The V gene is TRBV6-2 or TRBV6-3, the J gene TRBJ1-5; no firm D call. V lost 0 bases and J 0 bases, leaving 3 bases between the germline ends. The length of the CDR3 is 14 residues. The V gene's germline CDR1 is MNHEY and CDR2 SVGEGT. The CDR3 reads CASSYSNSNQPQHF. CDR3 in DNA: TGTGCCAGCAGTTACTCCAATAGCAATCAGCCCCAGCATTTT.

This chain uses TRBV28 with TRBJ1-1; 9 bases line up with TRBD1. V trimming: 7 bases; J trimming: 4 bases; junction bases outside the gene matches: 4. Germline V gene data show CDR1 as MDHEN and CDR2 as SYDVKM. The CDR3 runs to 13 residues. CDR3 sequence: CASIGTGSTEAFF. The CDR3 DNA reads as TGTGCCAGCATCGGGACAGGGAGCACTGAAGCTTTCTTT. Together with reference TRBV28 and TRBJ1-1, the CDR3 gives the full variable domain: DVKVTQSSRYLVKRTGEKVFLECVQDMDHENMFWYRQDPGLGLRLIYFSYDVKMKEKGDIPEGYSVSREKKERFSLILESASTNQTSMYLCASIGTGSTEAFFGQGTRLTVV.

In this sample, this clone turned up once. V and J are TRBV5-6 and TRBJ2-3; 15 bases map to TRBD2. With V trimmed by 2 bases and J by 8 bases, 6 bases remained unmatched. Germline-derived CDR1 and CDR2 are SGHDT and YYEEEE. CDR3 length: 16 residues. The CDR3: CASSFGLAGGPGTQYF. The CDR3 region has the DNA TGTGCCAGCAGCTTCGGACTAGCGGGAGGGCCTGGTACGCAGTATTTT.

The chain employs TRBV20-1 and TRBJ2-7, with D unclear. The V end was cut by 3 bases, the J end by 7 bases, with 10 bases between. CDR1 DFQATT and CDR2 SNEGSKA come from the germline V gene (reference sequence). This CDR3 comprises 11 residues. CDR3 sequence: CSASRGIEQYF. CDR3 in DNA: TGCAGTGCTAGCCGCGGTATAGAGCAGTACTTC.

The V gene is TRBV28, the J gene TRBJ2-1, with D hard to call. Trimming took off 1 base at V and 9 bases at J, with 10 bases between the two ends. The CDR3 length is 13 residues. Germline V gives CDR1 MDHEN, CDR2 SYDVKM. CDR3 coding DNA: TGTGCCAGCAGTTTATCCCAGGCGTTTGAGCAGTTCTTC. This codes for CASSLSQAFEQFF.

CDR3 nucleotides: TGTGCCAGCAGTTTATCGTCAGGGGGCAATCAGCCCCAGCATTTT. It encodes CASSLSSGGNQPQHF. V usage is TRBV27 and J usage is TRBJ1-5; weak D call: TRBD1 (6 bases). Trimming took off 0 bases at V and 2 bases at J, with 8 bases between the two ends. The CDR3 consists of 15 residues. CDR1 MNHEY and CDR2 SMNVEV come from the germline V gene (reference sequence).

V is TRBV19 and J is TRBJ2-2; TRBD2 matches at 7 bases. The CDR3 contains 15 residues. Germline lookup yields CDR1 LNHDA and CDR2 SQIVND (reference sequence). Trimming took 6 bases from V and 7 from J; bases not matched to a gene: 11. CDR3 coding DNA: TGTGCCAGTAGAACCGGGACTAATCCCTACGGGGAGCTGTTTTTT. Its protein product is CASRTGTNPYGELFF.

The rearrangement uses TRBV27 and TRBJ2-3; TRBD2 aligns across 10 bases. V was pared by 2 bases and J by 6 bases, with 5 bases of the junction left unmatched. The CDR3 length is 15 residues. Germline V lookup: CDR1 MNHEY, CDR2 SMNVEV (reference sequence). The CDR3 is CASSLSGRAPDTQYF. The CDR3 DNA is TGTGCCAGCAGTTTAAGCGGGAGGGCCCCCGATACGCAGTATTTT.

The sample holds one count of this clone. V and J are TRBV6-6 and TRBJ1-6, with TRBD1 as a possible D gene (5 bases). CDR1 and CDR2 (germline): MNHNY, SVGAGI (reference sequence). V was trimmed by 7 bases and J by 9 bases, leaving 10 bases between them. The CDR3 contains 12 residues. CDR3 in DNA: TGTGCCAGCAACCAGGGTAGTTCACCCCTCCACTTT. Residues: CASNQGSSPLHF.

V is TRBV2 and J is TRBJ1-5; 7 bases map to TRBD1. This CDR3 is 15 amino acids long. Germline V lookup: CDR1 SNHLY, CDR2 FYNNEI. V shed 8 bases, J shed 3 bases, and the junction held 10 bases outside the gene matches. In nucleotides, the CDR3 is TGTGCCAGCTCCCTACAGGGGATGGTCAATCAGCCCCAGCATTTT. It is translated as CASSLQGMVNQPQHF.

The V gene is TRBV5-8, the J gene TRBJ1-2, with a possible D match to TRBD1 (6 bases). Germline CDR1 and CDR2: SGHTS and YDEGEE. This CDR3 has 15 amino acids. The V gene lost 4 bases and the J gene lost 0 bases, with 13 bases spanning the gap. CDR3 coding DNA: TGTGCCAGCAGCCGAGAGACAGGAGCTAACTATGGCTACACCTTC. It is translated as CASSRETGANYGYTF.

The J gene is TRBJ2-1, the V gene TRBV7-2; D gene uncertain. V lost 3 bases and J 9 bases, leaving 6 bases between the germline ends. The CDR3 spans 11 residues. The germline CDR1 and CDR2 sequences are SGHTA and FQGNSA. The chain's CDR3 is CASSFFREQFF. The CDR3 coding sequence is TGTGCCAGCAGCTTCTTCCGTGAGCAGTTCTTC. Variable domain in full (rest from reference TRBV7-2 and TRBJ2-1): GAGVSQSPSNKVTEKGKDVELRCDPISGHTALYWYRQSLGQGLEFLIYFQGNSAPDKSGLPSDRFSAERTGGSVSTLTIQRTQQEDSAVYLCASSFFREQFFGPGTRLTVL.

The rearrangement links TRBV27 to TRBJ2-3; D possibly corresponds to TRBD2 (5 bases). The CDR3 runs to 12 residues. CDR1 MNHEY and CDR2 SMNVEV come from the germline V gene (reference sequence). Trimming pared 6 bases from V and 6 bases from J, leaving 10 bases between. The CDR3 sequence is CASSLLDDTQYF. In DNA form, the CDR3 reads TGTGCCAGCAGCTTACTAGACGATACGCAGTATTTT.

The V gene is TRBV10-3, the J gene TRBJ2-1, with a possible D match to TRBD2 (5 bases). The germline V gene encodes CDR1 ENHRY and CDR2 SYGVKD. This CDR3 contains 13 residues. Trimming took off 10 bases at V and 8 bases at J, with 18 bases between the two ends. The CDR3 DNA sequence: TGTGCCAGCCGGGGAAGCCTAGGTCATGAGCAGTTCTTC. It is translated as CASRGSLGHEQFF.

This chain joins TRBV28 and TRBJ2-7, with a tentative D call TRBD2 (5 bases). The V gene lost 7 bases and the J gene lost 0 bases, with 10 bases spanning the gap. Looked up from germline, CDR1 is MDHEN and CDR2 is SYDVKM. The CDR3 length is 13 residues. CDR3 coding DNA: TGTGCCAGCACGGGAACAGCCTCCTACGAGCAGTACTTC. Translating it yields CASTGTASYEQYF.

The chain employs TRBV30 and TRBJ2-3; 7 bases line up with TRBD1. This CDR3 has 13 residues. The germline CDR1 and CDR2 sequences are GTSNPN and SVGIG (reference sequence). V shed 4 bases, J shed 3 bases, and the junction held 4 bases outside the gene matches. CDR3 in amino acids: CAWNRGITDTQYF. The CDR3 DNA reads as TGTGCCTGGAACAGGGGTATTACAGATACGCAGTATTTT.

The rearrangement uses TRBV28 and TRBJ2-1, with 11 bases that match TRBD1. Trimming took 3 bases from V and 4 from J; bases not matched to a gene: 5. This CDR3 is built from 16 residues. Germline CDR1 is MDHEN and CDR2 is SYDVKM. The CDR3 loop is CASSFYRDRGYNEQFF. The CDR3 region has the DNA TGTGCCAGCAGTTTCTACCGGGACAGGGGGTACAATGAGCAGTTCTTC.

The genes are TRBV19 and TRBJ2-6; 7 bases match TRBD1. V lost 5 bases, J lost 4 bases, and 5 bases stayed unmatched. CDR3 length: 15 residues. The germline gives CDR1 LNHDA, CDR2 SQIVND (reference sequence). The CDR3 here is CASSQGGAGANVLTF. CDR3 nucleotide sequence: TGTGCCAGTAGTCAAGGGGGCGCGGGGGCCAACGTCCTGACTTTC.

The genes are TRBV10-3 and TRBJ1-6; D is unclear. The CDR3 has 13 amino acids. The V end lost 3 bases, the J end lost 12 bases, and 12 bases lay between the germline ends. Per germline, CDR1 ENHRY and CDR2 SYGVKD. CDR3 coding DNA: TGTGCCATCAGTGATCAAGACACCGGACCCCTCCACTTT. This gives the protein CAISDQDTGPLHF.

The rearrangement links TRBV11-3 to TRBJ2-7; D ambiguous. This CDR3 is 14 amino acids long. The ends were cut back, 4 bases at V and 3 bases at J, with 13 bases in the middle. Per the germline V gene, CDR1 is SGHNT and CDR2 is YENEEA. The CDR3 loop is CASSSRPTVYEQYF. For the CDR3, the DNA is TGTGCCAGCAGCTCCCGACCCACAGTCTACGAGCAGTACTTC.

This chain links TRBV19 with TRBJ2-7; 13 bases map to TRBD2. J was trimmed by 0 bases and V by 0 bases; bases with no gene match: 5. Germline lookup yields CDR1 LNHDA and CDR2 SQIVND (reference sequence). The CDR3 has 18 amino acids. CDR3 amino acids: CASSIEGTSGDVSYEQYF. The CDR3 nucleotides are TGTGCCAGTAGTATAGAAGGGACTAGCGGGGACGTCTCCTACGAGCAGTACTTC.

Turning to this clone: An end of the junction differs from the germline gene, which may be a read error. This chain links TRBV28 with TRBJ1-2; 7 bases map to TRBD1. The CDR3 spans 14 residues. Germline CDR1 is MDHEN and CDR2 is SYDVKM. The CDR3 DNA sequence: TGTGCCAGCACTTTAAGGTCAGGGGGGTATGGCTACACCTTC. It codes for CASTLRSGGYGYTF.